A single sample is the source of the 30 T cell receptor beta chains below, sequenced in a study of T cells in Graves' hyperthyroidism and ophthalmopathy. TCR beta CDR3 region amplification was performed from RNA transcripts. With the HTBI primer set, the TCR CDR3 went through a first round of RT-PCR. A single record per CDR3 protein comes from TCRdb applying MiXCR to the multiplex PCR reads. The sample shows under 750,000 distinct CDR3 sequences, around a sixth of them seen only once. The source material was blood. The receptors come from a woman aged 45-60 years with Graves' hyperthyroidism that later progressed to Graves' ophthalmopathy.

As concerns this clonotype: This may arise from a read error, as a much more abundant clone is one base away. The chain links TRBV7-9 to TRBJ2-1, with 7 nucleotides matching TRBD1. CDR1 and CDR2 from the germline V gene are SEHNR and FQNEAQ (reference sequence). This CDR3 region has 15 residues. DNA of the CDR3: TGTGCCAGCCCAAGGTCGGGGCAGGGGGACAATGGGCAGTTCTTC. Its protein is CASPRSGQGDNGQFF.

To note about this clonotype: Germline and junction disagree at one end, which may indicate a read error. The rearrangement joins TRBV20-1 to TRBJ1-1, with D unresolved. CDR3 length equals 12 residues. CDR1 DFQATT and CDR2 SNEGSKA come from the germline V gene (reference sequence). CDR3 region: CSAKVMNTEASF. CDR3 nucleotides: TGCAGTGCCAAGGTCATGAACACTGAAGCTTCCTTT.

This sequence joins TRBV6-1 and TRBJ1-5; D remains ambiguous. Trimming removed 4 bases from V and 0 bases from J, with 10 bases in between. This CDR3 spans 15 amino acids. Germline V gene data show CDR1 as MNHNS and CDR2 as SASEGT. The DNA for the CDR3 is TGTGCCAGCAGTGGCCAGTGGGTTAGCAATCAGCCCCAGCATTTT. This translates into CASSGQWVSNQPQHF.

This clonotype came up many times. CDR3 sequence reads: CASTPNRGDSTDTQYF. CDR3 bases: TGTGCCAGCACCCCCAACAGGGGAGATAGCACAGATACGCAGTATTTT. The V gene is TRBV12-3 or TRBV12-4, the J gene TRBJ2-3; TRBD1 matches 7 bases. The CDR3 consists of 16 residues. The J segment lost 0 bases and the V segment lost 7 bases, leaving 10 bases of the junction unmatched.

The J gene is TRBJ2-2, the V gene TRBV7-9; D possibly corresponds to TRBD2 (6 bases). Trimming removed 1 base at V and 0 bases at J, with 9 bases between. Germline V gene lookup returns CDR1 SEHNR and CDR2 FQNEAQ (reference sequence). CDR3 length: 16 residues. The CDR3 coding sequence is TGTGCCAGCAGCTTAGGACTAGGGACGAACACCGGGGAGCTGTTTTTT. It codes for CASSLGLGTNTGELFF.

CDR3 sequence: CATSRGTGAIYEQYF. The DNA of the CDR3 is TGTGCCACCAGCAGAGGGACAGGGGCCATCTACGAGCAGTACTTC. V is TRBV15 and J is TRBJ2-7, with TRBD1 identical over 9 bases. The germline gives CDR1 LNHNV, CDR2 YYDKDF (reference sequence). The trim removed 1 base at V and 3 bases at J, leaving 4 bases unmatched. CDR3 length: 15 residues.

This clonotype showed up just a few times. A much more abundant neighbour one base away suggests this may be a read error. This sequence joins TRBV6-1 and TRBJ2-3, with TRBD2 matching over 10 bases. This CDR3 contains 15 residues. Germline assignment: CDR1 MNHNS and CDR2 SASEGT. The J segment lost 4 bases and the V segment lost 0 bases, leaving 1 base of the junction unmatched. The CDR3 here is CASSEASGGPDTQYF. The CDR3 nucleotides are TGTGCCAGCAGTGAAGCTAGCGGGGGGCCAGATACGCAGTATTTT.

This rearrangement joins TRBV10-3 to TRBJ1-3, with D unclear. Germline CDR1 is ENHRY and CDR2 is SYGVKD. The CDR3 consists of 12 residues. Trimming left V 1 base short and J 4 bases short, with 2 bases between. In DNA form, the CDR3 reads TGTGCCATCAGTGAGTACGGAAACACCATATATTTT. Translating it yields CAISEYGNTIYF.

The sample holds many counts of this clonotype. This rearrangement joins TRBV12-3 or TRBV12-4 to TRBJ2-3, with 12 bases matching TRBD2. The V segment lost 8 bases and the J segment 1 base; nucleotides outside the gene matches: 13. This CDR3 region has 18 residues. CDR3 DNA: TGTGCCAGCTCACCTCTAGCGGGGGGGCCTAGAGGCACAGATACGCAGTATTTT. The encoded protein is CASSPLAGGPRGTDTQYF.

At least ten counts were recorded for this clonotype. The genes are TRBV3-1 and TRBJ2-1; 7 nucleotides align to TRBD1. Per germline, CDR1 LGHDT and CDR2 YNNKEL (reference sequence). Losses at the gene ends were 5 bases for V and 5 bases for J; bases not matched to a gene: 0. The CDR3 consists of 12 residues. CDR3 sequence reads: CASSDRDNEQFF. The CDR3 DNA follows: TGTGCCAGCAGCGACAGGGACAATGAGCAGTTCTTC.

V and J are TRBV6-1 and TRBJ2-5; TRBD1 is a possible D gene (6 bases). Trimming shortened V by 6 bases and J by 7 bases, and 12 bases separated the two germline ends. CDR3 length: 12 residues. Germline assignment: CDR1 MNHNS and CDR2 SASEGT. CDR3 sequence reads: CASSHEGGTQYF. For the CDR3, the DNA is TGTGCCAGCAGCCACGAAGGGGGGACCCAGTACTTC.

This clonotype was counted ten times or more. The chain recombines TRBV4-1 with TRBJ2-7; D may be TRBD1 or TRBD2 (5 bases each). V was pared by 1 base and J by 3 bases, with 16 bases between. The CDR3 has 16 residues. Germline loops: CDR1 MGHRA, CDR2 YSYEKL. The CDR3 nucleotides read TGCGCCAGCAGCCAAGGACCGGGACGGACTTTCTACGAGCAGTACTTC. This codes for CASSQGPGRTFYEQYF.

There are many counts of this clonotype. V usage is TRBV20-1 and J usage is TRBJ1-1; D gene uncertain. V was trimmed by 7 bases and J by 5 bases, leaving 11 bases between them. Germline values: CDR1 DFQATT, CDR2 SNEGSKA (reference sequence). This CDR3 contains 11 residues. CDR3 sequence reads: CSVQVRTEAFF. DNA of the CDR3: TGCAGTGTTCAGGTGAGGACTGAAGCTTTCTTT.

This clonotype has more than one count but fewer than ten. The chain carries TRBV20-1 and TRBJ2-4; D may be TRBD2 (5 bases). V was cut by 3 bases and J by 6 bases, with 9 bases left in between. Germline V gene lookup returns CDR1 DFQATT and CDR2 SNEGSKA (reference sequence). This CDR3 is 12 amino acids long. The CDR3 DNA sequence: TGCAGTGCTAGGGGGAGTGGAAACATTCAGTACTTC. Translation: CSARGSGNIQYF.

At least ten counts were recorded for this clonotype. The genes are TRBV11-2 and TRBJ2-1; weak D call: TRBD2 (5 bases). CDR3 length: 16 residues. The germline V gene has CDR1 SGHAT and CDR2 FQNNGV. V was pared by 4 bases and J by 7 bases, with 20 bases between. The chain's CDR3 is CASSSAGGRWVNEQFF. In DNA, the CDR3 is TGTGCCAGCAGCTCTGCGGGTGGGCGGTGGGTGAATGAGCAGTTCTTC.

This clonotype has ten or more counts. The chain is built from TRBV3-1 and TRBJ1-2, with D possibly TRBD1 on 5 matching bases. CDR3 length: 13 residues. Germline V gives CDR1 LGHDT, CDR2 YNNKEL (reference sequence). The V end was cut by 4 bases, the J end by 5 bases, with 11 bases between. CDR3 in amino acids: CASSPLGEYGYTF. Here the CDR3 DNA reads TGTGCCAGCAGCCCTCTAGGGGAATATGGCTACACCTTC.

This clonotype has a handful of counts. This rearrangement joins TRBV10-3 to TRBJ1-2; the D gene is possibly TRBD1 (5 bases). CDR3 length: 13 residues. V shed 10 bases and J shed 0 bases, with 12 bases lying between them. Germline CDR1 is ENHRY and CDR2 is SYGVKD. CDR3 nucleotides: TGTGCCAGCGGGACCCAGACTAACTATGGCTACACCTTC. Amino acids: CASGTQTNYGYTF.

This rearrangement joins TRBV27 to TRBJ1-1, with 8 bases fitting TRBD1. The CDR3 covers 15 residues. Germline lookup yields CDR1 MNHEY and CDR2 SMNVEV (reference sequence). V was pared by 8 bases and J by 0 bases, with 8 bases of the junction left unmatched. CDR3 sequence reads: CASGNRGLVNTEAFF. The CDR3 DNA is TGTGCCAGCGGGAACAGGGGGTTGGTGAACACTGAAGCTTTCTTT.

This clonotype has just a few counts. The V and J genes are TRBV30 and TRBJ1-3; unclear D gene. Trimming removed 4 bases from V and 0 bases from J, with 10 bases in between. CDR3 length: 14 amino acids. The germline gives CDR1 GTSNPN, CDR2 SVGIG (reference sequence). CDR3 in amino acids: CAWNLGSSGNTIYF. The CDR3 nucleotides read TGTGCCTGGAATTTGGGAAGCTCTGGAAACACCATATATTTT.

A note on this clonotype: A read error is possible here, since a much larger clone lies one base away. This rearrangement joins TRBV2 to TRBJ2-5; D may match TRBD1 or TRBD2 (5 bases each). CDR3 length: 12 amino acids. The V gene's germline CDR1 is SNHLY and CDR2 FYNNEI. The CDR3 DNA reads as TGTGCCAGCAGCTGGGGACGAGAGACCCAGTGCTTC. It codes for CASSWGRETQCF.

This clonotype was counted at least ten times. This chain uses TRBV18 with TRBJ1-2; tentative D call: TRBD1 (5 bases). CDR3 length: 13 amino acids. Germline CDR1 KGHSH, CDR2 LQKENI. The V end was cut by 2 bases, the J end by 4 bases, with 8 bases between. The chain's CDR3 is CASSPVTAYGYTF. DNA of the CDR3: TGTGCCAGCTCACCAGTGACAGCCTATGGCTACACCTTC.

This clonotype was recorded many times. The CDR3 nucleotides are TGTGCCAGCAGCCGAAGACAGGGCTTGAACACTGAAGCTTTCTTT. This sequence encodes CASSRRQGLNTEAFF. The chain is built from TRBV11-2 and TRBJ1-1; TRBD1 aligns across 7 bases. Losses at the gene ends were 5 bases for V and 0 bases for J; bases not matched to a gene: 6. The CDR3 has 15 residues. Germline V gene lookup returns CDR1 SGHAT and CDR2 FQNNGV. Drawing the rest from reference TRBV11-2 and TRBJ1-1, the complete variable domain is EAGVAQSPRYKIIEKRQSVAFWCNPISGHATLYWYQQILGQGPKLLIQFQNNGVVDDSQLPKDRFSAERLKGVDSTLKIQPAKLEDSAVYLCASSRRQGLNTEAFFGQGTRLTVV.

CDR3 DNA sequence: TGCGCCAGCAGCTTGGAGGGGGCTGGTAGAGATACGCAGTATTTT. Translating gives CASSLEGAGRDTQYF. The rearrangement links TRBV5-1 to TRBJ2-3, with TRBD1 matching over 7 bases. The length of the CDR3 is 15 residues. CDR1 is SGHRS, CDR2 YFSETQ, per germline. V shed 0 bases, J shed 5 bases, and the junction held 6 bases outside the gene matches.

The chain combines TRBV5-6 with TRBJ2-1, with 8 positions matching TRBD2. The CDR3 consists of 16 residues. The ends lost 2 bases at V and 0 bases at J; junction bases unmatched: 4. The germline V gene encodes CDR1 SGHDT and CDR2 YYEEEE. The CDR3 loop is CASSFGGGFSYNEQFF. The CDR3 DNA reads TGTGCCAGCAGCTTTGGCGGGGGGTTCTCCTACAATGAGCAGTTCTTC.

The gene calls are TRBV6-1 and TRBJ1-6; TRBD1 matches at 7 bases. Germline V lookup: CDR1 MNHNS, CDR2 SASEGT. The CDR3 extends over 17 amino acids. V was clipped by 7 bases and J by 0 bases; unmatched bases: 9. The DNA for the CDR3 is TGTGCCAGCAAGACCGGACAGGAAATCTCCTATAATTCACCCCTCCACTTT. This codes for CASKTGQEISYNSPLHF.

The chain links TRBV6-1 to TRBJ2-5; D is unresolved. The germline V gene encodes CDR1 MNHNS and CDR2 SASEGT. V lost 1 base, J lost 1 base, and 10 bases lay in between. The CDR3 has 15 residues. This CDR3 reads CASSEGVGIQETQYF. The CDR3 bases are TGTGCCAGCAGTGAAGGAGTAGGGATCCAAGAGACCCAGTACTTC.

This clonotype was recorded at least ten times. The chain carries TRBV24-1 and TRBJ2-5; 9 bases are a match to TRBD1. Trimming removed 4 bases from V and 4 bases from J; junction bases left unmatched: 9. CDR3 length equals 16 residues. Germline values: CDR1 KGHDR, CDR2 SFDVKD. The CDR3 loop is CATSDPGTGRAETQYF. CDR3 DNA sequence: TGTGCCACCAGTGACCCCGGGACAGGGAGGGCAGAGACCCAGTACTTC.

This clonotype was observed at least ten times. In nucleotides, the CDR3 is TGTGCCAGCAGCACCCCCGGGACATTCACAGATACGCAGTATTTT. Translation: CASSTPGTFTDTQYF. This chain uses TRBV11-2 with TRBJ2-3, with D possibly TRBD1 on 6 matching bases. The V end lost 5 bases, the J end lost 2 bases, and 14 bases lay between the germline ends. There are 15 residues in the CDR3. Per germline, CDR1 SGHAT and CDR2 FQNNGV.

This clonotype was counted a few times. This chain connects TRBV20-1 to TRBJ2-4; D gene unclear. Germline values: CDR1 DFQATT, CDR2 SNEGSKA (reference sequence). CDR3 length: 14 amino acids. V lost 0 bases, J lost 9 bases, and 15 bases lay in between. The CDR3: CSARDTVWVGIQYF. In nucleotides, the CDR3 is TGCAGTGCTAGAGATACGGTCTGGGTGGGCATTCAGTACTTC.

The chain joins TRBV7-9 to TRBJ1-2; the D gene is possibly TRBD1 (6 bases). The CDR3 spans 17 residues. V was trimmed by 1 base and J by 1 base, leaving 16 bases between them. The germline V gene has CDR1 SEHNR and CDR2 FQNEAQ (reference sequence). The CDR3 DNA is TGTGCCAGCAGCTTAGTGGGGCGGGGGCAAGGTAACTATGGCTACACCTTC. The encoded protein is CASSLVGRGQGNYGYTF. Full variable domain (missing parts from reference TRBV7-9 and TRBJ1-2): DTGVSQNPRHKITKRGQNVTFRCDPISEHNRLYWYRQTLGQGPEFLTYFQNEAQLEKSRLLSDRFSAERPKGSFSTLEIQRTEQGDSAMYLCASSLVGRGQGNYGYTFGSGTRLTVV.